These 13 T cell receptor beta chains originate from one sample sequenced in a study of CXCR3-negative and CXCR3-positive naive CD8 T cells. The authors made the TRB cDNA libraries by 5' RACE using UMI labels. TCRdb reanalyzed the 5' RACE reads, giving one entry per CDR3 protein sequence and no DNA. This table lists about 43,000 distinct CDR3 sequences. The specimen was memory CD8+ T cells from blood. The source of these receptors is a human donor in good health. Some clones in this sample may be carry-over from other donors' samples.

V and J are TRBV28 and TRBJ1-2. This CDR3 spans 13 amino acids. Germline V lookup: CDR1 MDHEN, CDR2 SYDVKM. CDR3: CASSFNGSGRPGF.

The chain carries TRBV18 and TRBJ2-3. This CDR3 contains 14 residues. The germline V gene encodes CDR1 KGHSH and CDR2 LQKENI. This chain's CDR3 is CASSPFISTDTQYF.

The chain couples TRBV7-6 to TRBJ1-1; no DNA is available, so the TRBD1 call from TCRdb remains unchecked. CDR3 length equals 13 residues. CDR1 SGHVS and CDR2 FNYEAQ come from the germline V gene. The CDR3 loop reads CASSSGGALEAFF.

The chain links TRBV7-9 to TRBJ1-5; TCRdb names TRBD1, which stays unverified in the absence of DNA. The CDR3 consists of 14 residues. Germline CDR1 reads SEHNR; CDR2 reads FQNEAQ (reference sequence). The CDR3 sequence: CASSARDRNQPQHF.

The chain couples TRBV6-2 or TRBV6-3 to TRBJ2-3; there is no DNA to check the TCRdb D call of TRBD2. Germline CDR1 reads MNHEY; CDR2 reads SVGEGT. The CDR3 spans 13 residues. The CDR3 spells CASSAVGVPTRYF.

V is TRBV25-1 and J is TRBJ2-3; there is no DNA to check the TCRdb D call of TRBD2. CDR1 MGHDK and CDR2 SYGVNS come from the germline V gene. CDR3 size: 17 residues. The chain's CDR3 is CASSEFGPRRGTDTQYF. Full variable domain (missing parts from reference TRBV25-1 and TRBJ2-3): EADIYQTPRYLVIGTGKKITLECSQTMGHDKMYWYQQDPGMELHLIHYSYGVNSTEKGDLSSESTVSRIRTEHFPLTLESARPSHTSQYLCASSEFGPRRGTDTQYFGPGTRLTVL.

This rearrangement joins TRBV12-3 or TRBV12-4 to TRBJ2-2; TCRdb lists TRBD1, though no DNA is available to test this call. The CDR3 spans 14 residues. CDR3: CASRYTGNTGELFF.

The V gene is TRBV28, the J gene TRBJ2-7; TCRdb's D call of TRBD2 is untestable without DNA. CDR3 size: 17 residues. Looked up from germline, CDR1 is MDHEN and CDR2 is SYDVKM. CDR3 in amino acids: CASSPGTSGRFPYEQYF.

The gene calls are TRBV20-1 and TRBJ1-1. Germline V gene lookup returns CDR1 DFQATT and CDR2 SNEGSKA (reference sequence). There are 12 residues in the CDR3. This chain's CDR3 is CRANTLNTEAFF.

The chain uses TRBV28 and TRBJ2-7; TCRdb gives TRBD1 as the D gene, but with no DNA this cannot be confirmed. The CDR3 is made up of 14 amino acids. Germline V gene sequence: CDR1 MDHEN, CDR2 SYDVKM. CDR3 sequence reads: CASSQTGPNYEQYF.

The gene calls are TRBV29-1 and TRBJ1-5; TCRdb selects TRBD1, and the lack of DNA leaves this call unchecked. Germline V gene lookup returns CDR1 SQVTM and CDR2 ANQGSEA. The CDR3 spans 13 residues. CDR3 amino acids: CSVEGGDGQPQHF.

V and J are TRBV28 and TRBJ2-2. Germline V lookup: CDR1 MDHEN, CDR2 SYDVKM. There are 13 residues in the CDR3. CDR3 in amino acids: CASSTGYTGELFF.

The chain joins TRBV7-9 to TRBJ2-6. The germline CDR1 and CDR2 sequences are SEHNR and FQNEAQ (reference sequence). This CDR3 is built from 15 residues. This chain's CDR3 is CASSQTFSGANVLTF.